This T cell receptor beta chain was retrieved from a study of control samples from healthy donors and cancer patients. V was clipped by 6 bases and J by 0 bases, with 14 bases between them. The CDR3 totals 15 residues. Germline V gene data show CDR1 as KGHSH and CDR2 as LQKENI. Assay: immunoSEQ multiplex PCR; the TCRdb copy retains only in-frame clones and omits some. The sample shows fewer than 65,000 clones, roughly 80% of them seen only once. J is TRBJ1-1 and V is TRBV18; no reliable D call. Input material: blood. The clonotype comes from a man between 65 and 85 years old in good health. The CDR3 loop reads CASSEGSQMNTEAFF. The CDR3 DNA reads as TGTGCCAGCTCGGAAGGCAGCCAAATGAACACTGAAGCTTTCTTT.